The T cell receptor beta chain under discussion was sequenced for a study of T cells in Graves' hyperthyroidism and ophthalmopathy. Amplification yielded TCR beta CDR3 regions, with RNA transcripts as the source. In the first-round RT-PCR of the TCR CDR3, the HTBI primer set was used. TCRdb re-analysed the multiplex PCR reads in MiXCR, keeping a single row per CDR3 protein. The sample includes about 600,000 distinct CDR3 sequences, 15% to 20% of them seen just once. Trimming took 3 bases from V and 4 from J; bases not matched to a gene: 17. This CDR3 has 18 amino acids. CDR1 is SQVTM and CDR2 is ANQGSEA in the germline V gene.

The sequencing sample was made of blood. The chain is built from TRBV29-1 and TRBJ2-3, with 9 bases aligning to TRBD1. This clonotype was sampled from a woman aged 35 to 49 with Graves' ophthalmopathy. The CDR3 loop is CSVEEGVIGQGLADTQYF. For the CDR3, the DNA is TGCAGCGTTGAGGAAGGGGTAATTGGACAGGGGTTGGCAGATACGCAGTATTTT.